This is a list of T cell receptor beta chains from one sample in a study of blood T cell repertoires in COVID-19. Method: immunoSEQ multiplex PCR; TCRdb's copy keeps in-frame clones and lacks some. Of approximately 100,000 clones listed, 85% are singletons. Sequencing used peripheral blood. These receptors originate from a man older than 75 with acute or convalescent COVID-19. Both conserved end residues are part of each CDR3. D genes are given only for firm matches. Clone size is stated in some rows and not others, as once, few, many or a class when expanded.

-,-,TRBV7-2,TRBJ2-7,CASSLRGTIAYEQYF,TGTGCCAGCAGCCTACGCGGTACGATCGCCTACGAGCAGTACTTC
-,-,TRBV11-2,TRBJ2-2,CASSLSAGELFF,TGTGCCAGCAGCTTATCAGCCGGGGAGCTGTTTTTT
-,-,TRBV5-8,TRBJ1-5,CASSLSGAGQPQHF,TGTGCCAGCAGCTTGAGTGGGGCTGGTCAGCCCCAGCATTTT
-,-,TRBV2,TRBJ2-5,CASSDLRGPRETQYF,TGTGCCAGCAGTGACCTGAGAGGGCCTCGAGAGACCCAGTACTTC
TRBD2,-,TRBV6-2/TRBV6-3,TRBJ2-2,CASSLIAGSPTGELFF,TGTGCCAGCAGTCTTATAGCGGGGTCCCCCACCGGGGAGCTGTTTTTT
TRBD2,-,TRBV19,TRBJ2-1,CASSPLAGGGNEQFF,TGTGCCAGTAGCCCCCTGGCGGGAGGAGGCAATGAGCAGTTCTTC
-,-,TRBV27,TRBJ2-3,CASKIPLTDTQYF,TGTGCCAGCAAAATCCCCTTAACAGATACGCAGTATTTT
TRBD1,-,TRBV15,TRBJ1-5,CATSSGGTGREPQHF,TGTGCCACCAGCAGTGGGGGGACAGGGCGAGAGCCCCAGCATTTT
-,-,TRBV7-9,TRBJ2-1,CASSFTPGQAGDEQFF,TGTGCCAGCAGCTTTACCCCGGGACAGGCGGGGGATGAGCAGTTCTTC
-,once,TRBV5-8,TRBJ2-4,CASSSPGNIQYF,TGTGCCAGCAGTTCCCCGGGAAACATTCAGTACTTC
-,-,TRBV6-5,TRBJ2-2,CASRNGVNTGELFF,TGTGCCAGCAGAAACGGGGTTAACACCGGGGAGCTGTTTTTT
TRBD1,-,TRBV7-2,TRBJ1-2,CASSLQGGGGYTF,TGTGCCAGCAGCTTACAGGGGGGCGGTGGCTACACCTTC
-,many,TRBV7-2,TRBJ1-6,CASSLGPGRNSPLHF,TGTGCCAGCAGCTTAGGTCCAGGGAGGAATTCACCCCTCCACTTT
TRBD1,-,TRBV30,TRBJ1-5,CAWSVSWDRGNDQPQHF,TGTGCCTGGAGTGTGTCTTGGGACAGGGGAAACGATCAGCCCCAGCATTTT
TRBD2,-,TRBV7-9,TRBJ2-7,CASSPPGLAGIEQYF,TGTGCCAGCAGCCCCCCGGGACTAGCGGGTATCGAGCAGTACTTC
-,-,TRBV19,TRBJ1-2,CASTSRYGYTF,TGTGCCAGTACCTCGAGGTATGGCTACACCTTC
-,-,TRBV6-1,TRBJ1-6,CASSEARGNSPLHF,TGTGCCAGCAGTGAAGCGCGGGGAAATTCACCCCTCCACTTT
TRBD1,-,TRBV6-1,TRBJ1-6,CASSENRGQSPLHF,TGTGCCAGCAGTGAAAACAGGGGTCAATCACCCCTCCACTTT
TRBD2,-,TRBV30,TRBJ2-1,CAWSTTSGSYNEQFF,TGTGCCTGGAGTACGACTAGCGGGAGTTACAATGAGCAGTTCTTC
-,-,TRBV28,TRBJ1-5,CASNTGGGNQPQHF,TGTGCCAGCAATACGGGGGGGGGCAATCAGCCCCAGCATTTT
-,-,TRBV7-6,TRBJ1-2,CASSPSVGGSYYGYTF,TGTGCCAGCAGTCCCTCCGTGGGGGGATCCTACTATGGCTACACCTTC
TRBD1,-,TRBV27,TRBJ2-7,CASSATGTGNYEQYF,TGTGCCAGCAGTGCGACCGGGACAGGGAATTACGAGCAGTACTTC
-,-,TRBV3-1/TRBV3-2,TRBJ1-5,CASSQSRDQPQHF,TGTGCCAGCAGCCAATCGAGGGATCAGCCCCAGCATTTT
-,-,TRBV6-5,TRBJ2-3,CASSYLGARSTDTQYF,TGTGCCAGCAGTTACTTAGGGGCGAGGAGCACAGATACGCAGTATTTT
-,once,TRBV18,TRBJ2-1,CASSPPVRLSSYNEQFF,TGTGCCAGCTCACCACCGGTCCGACTCAGCTCCTACAATGAGCAGTTCTTC
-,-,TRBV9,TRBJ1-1,CASSVGQLNTEAFF,TGTGCCAGCAGCGTTGGACAGCTGAACACTGAAGCTTTCTTT
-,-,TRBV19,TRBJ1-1,CASSIMVALNTEAFF,TGTGCCAGTAGTATCATGGTAGCCCTGAACACTGAAGCTTTCTTT
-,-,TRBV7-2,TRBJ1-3,CASRSGGSGNTIYF,TGTGCCAGCAGATCAGGAGGCTCTGGAAACACCATATATTTT
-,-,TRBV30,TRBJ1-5,CAWSRVQSNQPQHF,TGTGCCTGGAGCCGGGTCCAGAGCAATCAGCCCCAGCATTTT
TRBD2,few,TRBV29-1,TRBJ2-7,CSVEVGAGVEQYF,TGCAGCGTTGAAGTGGGAGCGGGAGTTGAGCAGTACTTC
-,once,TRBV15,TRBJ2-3,CATSSRQTRDTQYF,TGTGCCACCAGCAGTAGACAAACTAGGGATACGCAGTATTTT
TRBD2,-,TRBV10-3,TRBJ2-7,CAIKAGVLREQYF,TGTGCCATCAAAGCGGGAGTGCTGCGCGAGCAGTACTTC
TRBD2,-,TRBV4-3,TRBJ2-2,CASSQERLARRGELFF,TGCGCCAGCAGCCAAGAGCGACTAGCGAGAAGGGGGGAGCTGTTTTTT
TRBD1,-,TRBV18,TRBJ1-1,CASSPEQGADTEAFF,TGTGCCAGCTCACCCGAACAGGGGGCGGACACTGAAGCTTTCTTT
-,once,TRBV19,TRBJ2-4,CASSGPAESGELAKNIQYF,TGTGCCAGTAGTGGACCGGCCGAAAGCGGAGAACTAGCCAAAAACATTCAGTACTTC
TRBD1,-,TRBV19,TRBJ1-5,CASSIEPGQGFIGNQPQHF,TGTGCCAGTAGTATAGAGCCGGGACAGGGGTTCATAGGGAATCAGCCCCAGCATTTT
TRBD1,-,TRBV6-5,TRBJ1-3,CASSGQGVNGNTIYF,TGTGCCAGCAGCGGACAGGGTGTCAATGGAAACACCATATATTTT